These T cell receptor beta chains were read from a single sample in a study of blood T cell repertoires in COVID-19. Sequenced by immunoSEQ multiplex PCR; TCRdb stores in-frame clones only, minus some. The repertoire holds approximately 220,000 clones, with about 86% as singletons. Sequencing was carried out using peripheral blood. The origin of the receptors is a woman aged 55-70 years with acute or convalescent COVID-19. Both conserved end residues are part of each CDR3. Fields, in order: J gene, clone size, D gene, V gene, CDR3 DNA, CDR3 protein. The D gene is left open where the match is weak. Size is omitted from some rows. Given values are once, few, many or a class for expanded clones.

j_call: TRBJ2-7; clone_size: -; d_call: TRBD1; v_call: TRBV27; cdr3_nt: TGTGCCAGCAGGGTCAGGGGGAGCTCCTACGAGCAGTACTTC; cdr3_aa: CASRVRGSSYEQYF
j_call: TRBJ2-5; clone_size: -; d_call: TRBD2; v_call: TRBV5-5; cdr3_nt: TGTGCCAGCAGCTATACTAGCGGGGTCCAAGAGACCCAGTACTTC; cdr3_aa: CASSYTSGVQETQYF
j_call: TRBJ2-3; clone_size: -; d_call: TRBD1; v_call: TRBV29-1; cdr3_nt: TGCAGCGTTGAGGAAGTACCGGGACAGGGGGCATATACGCAGTATTTT; cdr3_aa: CSVEEVPGQGAYTQYF
j_call: TRBJ2-3; clone_size: -; d_call: TRBD2; v_call: TRBV19; cdr3_nt: TGTGCCAGTAGTATGACTAGCGGGGGGGCAATTCCAGATACGCAGTATTTT; cdr3_aa: CASSMTSGGAIPDTQYF
j_call: TRBJ2-1; clone_size: -; d_call: TRBD2; v_call: TRBV3-1/TRBV3-2; cdr3_nt: TGTGCCAGCAGCCTCACAACTAGCGGCTACAATGAGCAGTTCTTC; cdr3_aa: CASSLTTSGYNEQFF
j_call: TRBJ2-6; clone_size: -; d_call: TRBD1; v_call: TRBV3-1/TRBV3-2; cdr3_nt: TGTGCCAGCAGCCACGGTCGTTCGCGGACAGGTGGGGCCAACGTCCTGACTTTC; cdr3_aa: CASSHGRSRTGGANVLTF
j_call: TRBJ1-2; clone_size: -; d_call: TRBD1; v_call: TRBV5-4; cdr3_nt: TGTGCCAGCAGCTTGTGGACAGGGGGCGATGGCTACACCTTC; cdr3_aa: CASSLWTGGDGYTF
j_call: TRBJ2-1; clone_size: -; d_call: TRBD2; v_call: TRBV19; cdr3_nt: TGTGCCAGTAGTATAGACGGGTTCCAGCGGGGTTCCTCCTACAATGAGCAGTTCTTC; cdr3_aa: CASSIDGFQRGSSYNEQFF
j_call: TRBJ1-2; clone_size: -; d_call: -; v_call: TRBV7-3; cdr3_nt: TGTGCCAGCAGCTCGGACTCTCGGTCTAACTATGGCTACACCTTC; cdr3_aa: CASSSDSRSNYGYTF
j_call: TRBJ1-4; clone_size: once; d_call: TRBD1; v_call: TRBV2; cdr3_nt: TGTGCCAGCAGGATGGGGACAGGGGGAGAAAAACTGTTTTTT; cdr3_aa: CASRMGTGGEKLFF
j_call: TRBJ1-3; clone_size: few; d_call: -; v_call: TRBV18; cdr3_nt: TGTGCCAGCTCACCACCAGGGGCGAGCTCTGGAAACACCATATATTTT; cdr3_aa: CASSPPGASSGNTIYF
j_call: TRBJ2-3; clone_size: -; d_call: TRBD2; v_call: TRBV5-1; cdr3_nt: TGCGCCAGCAGCACCGGACTAGCGGGGAGCGCAGATACGCAGTATTTT; cdr3_aa: CASSTGLAGSADTQYF
j_call: TRBJ1-1; clone_size: -; d_call: -; v_call: TRBV16; cdr3_nt: TGTGCCAGCAGCCAATCTATCGGGGGGGCGAGAACTGAAGCTTTCTTT; cdr3_aa: CASSQSIGGARTEAFF
j_call: TRBJ1-3; clone_size: -; d_call: TRBD1; v_call: TRBV5-1; cdr3_nt: TGCGCCAGCAGCATTGCAGGACAGGGCTCTGGAAACACCATATATTTT; cdr3_aa: CASSIAGQGSGNTIYF
j_call: TRBJ1-2; clone_size: few; d_call: -; v_call: TRBV6-5; cdr3_nt: TGTGCCAGCAGGCAGACAGACTACTATGGCTACACCTTC; cdr3_aa: CASRQTDYYGYTF
j_call: TRBJ2-1; clone_size: -; d_call: -; v_call: TRBV3-1/TRBV3-2; cdr3_nt: TGTGCCAGCAGCCAAGTGCCGGGGGCCTACAATGAGCAGTTCTTC; cdr3_aa: CASSQVPGAYNEQFF
j_call: TRBJ2-1; clone_size: -; d_call: TRBD2; v_call: TRBV7-6; cdr3_nt: TGTGCCAGCAGCCCCCCACCGGGACTAGGTAGAAATGAGCAGTTCTTC; cdr3_aa: CASSPPPGLGRNEQFF
j_call: TRBJ1-3; clone_size: -; d_call: -; v_call: TRBV10-3; cdr3_nt: TGTGCCTCTGCGGGACTCACTTCTGGAAACACCATATATTTT; cdr3_aa: CASAGLTSGNTIYF
j_call: TRBJ1-2; clone_size: once; d_call: TRBD1; v_call: TRBV2; cdr3_nt: TGTGCCAGCAGAGTAGGACAGGGGCTAGGCGGCTACACCTTC; cdr3_aa: CASRVGQGLGGYTF
j_call: TRBJ1-4; clone_size: once; d_call: TRBD1; v_call: TRBV7-9; cdr3_nt: TGTGCCAGCAGGGGGGACAGCTTTAATGAAAAACTGTTTTTT; cdr3_aa: CASRGDSFNEKLFF
j_call: TRBJ2-1; clone_size: -; d_call: TRBD1; v_call: TRBV5-1; cdr3_nt: TGCGCCAGCAGCTTGACAGGGGCAAACTCCTACAATGAGCAGTTCTTC; cdr3_aa: CASSLTGANSYNEQFF
j_call: TRBJ1-4; clone_size: -; d_call: -; v_call: TRBV7-2; cdr3_nt: TGTGCCAGCAGCTTAGCGATCGGGGAAAATGAAAAACTGTTTTTT; cdr3_aa: CASSLAIGENEKLFF
j_call: TRBJ2-1; clone_size: -; d_call: -; v_call: TRBV5-1; cdr3_nt: TGCGCCAGCAGCTTGGAGAGCCGGGTGCCAGTCTTC; cdr3_aa: CASSLESRVPVF
j_call: TRBJ2-7; clone_size: -; d_call: -; v_call: TRBV20-1; cdr3_nt: TGCAGTGCTAGTAGTCCGACAGTGGCTTACTGGCAGTACTTC; cdr3_aa: CSASSPTVAYWQYF
j_call: TRBJ2-1; clone_size: -; d_call: TRBD2; v_call: TRBV20-1; cdr3_nt: TGCAGTGCTAGTACTAGCGGGGGGGCCAATGAGCAGTTCTTC; cdr3_aa: CSASTSGGANEQFF
j_call: TRBJ1-5; clone_size: -; d_call: TRBD1; v_call: TRBV18; cdr3_nt: TGTGCCAGCTCACCTCCGGGACAGGCCACAGGCAATCAGCCCCAGCATTTT; cdr3_aa: CASSPPGQATGNQPQHF
j_call: TRBJ2-1; clone_size: -; d_call: TRBD2; v_call: TRBV11-2; cdr3_nt: TGTGCCAGCAGCTTAGGTAGCGGGGGGCTGGGTGAGCAGTTCTTC; cdr3_aa: CASSLGSGGLGEQFF
j_call: TRBJ2-2; clone_size: -; d_call: TRBD1; v_call: TRBV5-1; cdr3_nt: TGCGCCAGTAGACAGGGAAGTGGGAACACCGGGGAGCTGTTTTTT; cdr3_aa: CASRQGSGNTGELFF
j_call: TRBJ2-7; clone_size: -; d_call: -; v_call: TRBV6-1; cdr3_nt: TGTGCCAGCAGTGAAGCGTATCTCGAGCAGTACTTC; cdr3_aa: CASSEAYLEQYF